One sample yielded the 6 T cell receptor beta chains listed below, sequenced in a study of technical replicates of blood from several donors. Sequencing was performed with immunoSEQ multiplex PCR; in TCRdb, only in-frame clones are kept and a portion is missing. This table has about 79,000 clones, 80% to 95% appearing once. Input material: T cells isolated from PBMCs. These receptor sequences come from a human donor in good health. Some clones in this sample may be carry-over from other donors' samples.

This clone was observed once. The chain combines TRBV9 with TRBJ2-1, with 11 positions matching TRBD2. Germline lookup yields CDR1 SGDLS and CDR2 YYNGEE. The CDR3 is made up of 15 amino acids. J gave up 4 bases and V 4 bases, and 4 bases lay outside the gene matches. CDR3 in DNA: TGTGCCAGCAGCCCGGGACTAGCGGCGTACAATGAGCAGTTCTTC. Translating it yields CASSPGLAAYNEQFF.

As DNA, the CDR3 is TGTGCCAGTGGCTCTCTAGCGGGAAACTACGAGCAGTACTTC. Protein sequence: CASGSLAGNYEQYF. The chain is built from TRBV19 and TRBJ2-7, with 9 bases aligning to TRBD2. The CDR3 sequence is 14 residues long. Germline trimming cut 8 bases from V and 3 bases from J; bases unmatched to any gene: 8. From germline, CDR1 is LNHDA and CDR2 SQIVND (reference sequence).

The genes are TRBV27 and TRBJ2-7; TRBD1 matches at 8 bases. The CDR3 has 13 amino acids. Germline CDR1 MNHEY, CDR2 SMNVEV (reference sequence). V was pared by 5 bases and J by 4 bases, with 4 bases of the junction left unmatched. This CDR3 is CASSLDRAYEQYF. CDR3 in DNA: TGTGCCAGCAGTCTGGACAGGGCTTACGAGCAGTACTTC.

The chain combines TRBV18 with TRBJ1-2; D unclear. CDR1 is KGHSH, CDR2 LQKENI, per germline. Trimming cost V 0 bases and J 2 bases, with 7 bases left between them. This CDR3 region has 14 residues. The CDR3 loop reads CASSPPAQNYGYTF. Here the CDR3 DNA reads TGTGCCAGCTCACCACCTGCACAAAACTATGGCTACACCTTC.

V is TRBV9 and J is TRBJ2-1, with 8 bases matching TRBD2. The J segment lost 4 bases and the V segment lost 0 bases, leaving 6 bases of the junction unmatched. The CDR3 spans 16 residues. Germline-derived CDR1 and CDR2 are SGDLS and YYNGEE. CDR3 sequence: CASSVAPSGYYNEQFF. The CDR3 DNA sequence: TGTGCCAGCAGCGTAGCCCCTAGCGGGTATTACAATGAGCAGTTCTTC.

The chain combines TRBV9 with TRBJ2-7; 7 bases line up with TRBD2. J lost 3 bases, V lost 0 bases, and 6 bases had no gene match. The CDR3 consists of 15 residues. Germline assignment: CDR1 SGDLS and CDR2 YYNGEE. CDR3 residues: CASSVAGGGFYEQYF. The CDR3 DNA follows: TGTGCCAGCAGCGTAGCTGGGGGAGGGTTCTACGAGCAGTACTTC.